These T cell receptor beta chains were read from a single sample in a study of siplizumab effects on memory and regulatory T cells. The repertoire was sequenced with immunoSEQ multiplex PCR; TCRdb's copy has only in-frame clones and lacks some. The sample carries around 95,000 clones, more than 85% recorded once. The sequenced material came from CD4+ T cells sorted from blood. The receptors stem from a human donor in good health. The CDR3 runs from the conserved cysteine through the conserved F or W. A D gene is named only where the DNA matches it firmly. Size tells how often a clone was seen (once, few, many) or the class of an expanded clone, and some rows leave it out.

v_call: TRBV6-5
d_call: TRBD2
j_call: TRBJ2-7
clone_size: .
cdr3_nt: TGTGCCAGCAGAGGGACTAGCGGGGTGACGGAGCAGTACTTC
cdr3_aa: CASRGTSGVTEQYF

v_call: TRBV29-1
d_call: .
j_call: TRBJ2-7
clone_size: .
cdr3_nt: TGCAGCACCCCCGGGTACGAGCAGTACTTC
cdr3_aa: CSTPGYEQYF

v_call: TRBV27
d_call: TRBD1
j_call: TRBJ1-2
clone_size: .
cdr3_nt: TGTGCCAGCAGTTTAAGACAGGGGAACTATGGCTACACCTTC
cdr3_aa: CASSLRQGNYGYTF

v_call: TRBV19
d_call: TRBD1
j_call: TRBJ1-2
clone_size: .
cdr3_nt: TGTGCCAGTAGTATACCTGGACAGGGGGCTACTAGTATCTATGGCTACACCTTC
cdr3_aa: CASSIPGQGATSIYGYTF

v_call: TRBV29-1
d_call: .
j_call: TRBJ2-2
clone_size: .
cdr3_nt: TGCAGCGTGCCCTTTTCTGACACCGGGGAGCTGTTTTTT
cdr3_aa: CSVPFSDTGELFF

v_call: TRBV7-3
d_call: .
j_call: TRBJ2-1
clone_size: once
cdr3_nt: TGTGCCAGCAGTAAACAGGACAATGAGCAGTTCTTC
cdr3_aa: CASSKQDNEQFF

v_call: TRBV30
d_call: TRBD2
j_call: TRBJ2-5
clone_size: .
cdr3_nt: TGTGCCTATCGGACTAGCGGGGTGGAGACCCAGTACTTC
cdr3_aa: CAYRTSGVETQYF

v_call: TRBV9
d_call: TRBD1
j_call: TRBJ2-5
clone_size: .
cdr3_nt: TGTGCCAGCAGCGTAAGGGGGCTCCAAGAGACCCAGTACTTC
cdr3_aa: CASSVRGLQETQYF

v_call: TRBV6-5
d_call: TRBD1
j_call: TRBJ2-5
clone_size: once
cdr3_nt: TGTGCCAGCAGTTACTCGGGACAGGGATGGGAGACCCAGTACTTC
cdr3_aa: CASSYSGQGWETQYF

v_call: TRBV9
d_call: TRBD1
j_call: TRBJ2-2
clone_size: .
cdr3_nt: TGTGCCAGCAGCGTAGGGGCAGGGGGCGGTAGCACCGGGGAGCTGTTTTTT
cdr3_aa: CASSVGAGGGSTGELFF

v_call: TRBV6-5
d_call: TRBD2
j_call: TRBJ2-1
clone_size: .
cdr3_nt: TGTGCCAGCAGTCGAGCGGGGGGTTACTACAATGAGCAGTTCTTC
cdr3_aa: CASSRAGGYYNEQFF

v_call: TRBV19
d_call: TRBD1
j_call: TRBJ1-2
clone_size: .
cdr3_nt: TGTGCCAGTAGTATGTCCCAAGGGACAGGGATCTCCGGCTACACCTTC
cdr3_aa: CASSMSQGTGISGYTF

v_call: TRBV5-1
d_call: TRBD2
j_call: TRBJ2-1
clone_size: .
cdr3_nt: TGCGCCAGCAGCAATCTAGCGGGGGCAAACAATGAGCAGTTCTTC
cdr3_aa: CASSNLAGANNEQFF

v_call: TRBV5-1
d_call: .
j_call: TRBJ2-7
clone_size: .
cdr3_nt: TGCGCCAGCAGCTCCGACAGACACTCCTACGAGCAGTACTTC
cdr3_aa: CASSSDRHSYEQYF

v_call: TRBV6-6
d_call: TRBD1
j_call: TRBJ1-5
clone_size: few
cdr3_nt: TGTGCCAGCAGGGACAGGGCGGCTCAGCCCCAGCATTTT
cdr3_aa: CASRDRAAQPQHF

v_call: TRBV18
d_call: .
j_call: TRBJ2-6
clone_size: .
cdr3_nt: TGTGCCAGCTCACCCGATTTCTCTGGGGCCAACGTCCTGACTTTC
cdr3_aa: CASSPDFSGANVLTF

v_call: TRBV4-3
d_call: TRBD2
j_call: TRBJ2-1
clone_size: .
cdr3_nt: TGCGCCAGCAGCCAAGGGGGCAGCGGGGGGTTCGGTGAGCAGTTCTTC
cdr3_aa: CASSQGGSGGFGEQFF

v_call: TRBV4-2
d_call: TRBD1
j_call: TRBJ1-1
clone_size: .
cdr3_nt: TGTGCCAGCAGCCAAGATTGGAACAGGGGCACTGAAGCTTTCTTT
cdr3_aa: CASSQDWNRGTEAFF

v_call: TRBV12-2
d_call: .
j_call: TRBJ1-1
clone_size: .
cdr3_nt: TGTGCAAGTCGCCTAAGGGGTTCCACTGAAGCTTTCTTT
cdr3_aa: CASRLRGSTEAFF

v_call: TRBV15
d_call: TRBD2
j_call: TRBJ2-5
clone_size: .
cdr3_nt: TGTGCCACCAGCAGTGGGACTAGCGGGGGGCAGGGGGAGACCCAGTACTTC
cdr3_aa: CATSSGTSGGQGETQYF

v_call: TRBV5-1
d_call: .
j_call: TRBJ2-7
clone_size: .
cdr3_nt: TGCGCCAGCAGCTTGGGGTCTCAGGAGTACTTC
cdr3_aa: CASSLGSQEYF

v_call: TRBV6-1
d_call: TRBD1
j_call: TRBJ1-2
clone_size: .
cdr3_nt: TGTGCCAGCAGCCTTGGACAGGGAGGACGGTATGGCTACACCTTC
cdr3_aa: CASSLGQGGRYGYTF

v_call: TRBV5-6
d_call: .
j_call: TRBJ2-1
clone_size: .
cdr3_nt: TGTGCCAGCAGCTTCACGGGGGGCGGCGCAAACAATGAGCAGTTCTTC
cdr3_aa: CASSFTGGGANNEQFF

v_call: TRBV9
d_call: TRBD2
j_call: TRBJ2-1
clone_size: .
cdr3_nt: TGTGCCAGCAGCACGTCAGACCCCGGGACTAGATTGCTCTTC
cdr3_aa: CASSTSDPGTRLLF

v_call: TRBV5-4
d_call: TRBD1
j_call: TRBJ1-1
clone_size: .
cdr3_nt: TGTGCCAGCAGCTTAAGGACAGGAATGAACACTGAAGCTTTCTTT
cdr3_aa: CASSLRTGMNTEAFF

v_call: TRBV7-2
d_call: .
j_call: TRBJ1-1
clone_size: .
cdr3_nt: TGTGCCAGCAGCACATGGACAGTTAACACTGAAGCTTTCTTT
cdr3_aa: CASSTWTVNTEAFF

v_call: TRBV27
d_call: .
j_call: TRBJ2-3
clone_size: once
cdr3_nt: TGTGCCAGCAGTTCCTATGCGGGAACAGATACGCAGTATTTT
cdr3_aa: CASSSYAGTDTQYF

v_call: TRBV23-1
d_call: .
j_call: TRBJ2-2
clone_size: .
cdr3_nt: TGCGCCAGCAGTCCCCGGGGGCCCACCGGGGAGCTGTTTTTT
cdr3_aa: CASSPRGPTGELFF

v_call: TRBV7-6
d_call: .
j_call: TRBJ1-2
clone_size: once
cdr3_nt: TGTGCCAGCAGCTGGGAGGGGCCCCAGTCTCCTAACTATGGCTACACCTTC
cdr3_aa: CASSWEGPQSPNYGYTF

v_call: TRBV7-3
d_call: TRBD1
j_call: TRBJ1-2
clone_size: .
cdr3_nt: TGTGCCAGCAGCTCCTCCGGGACAGGGGTAGCGGGGGGCTACACCTTC
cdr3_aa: CASSSSGTGVAGGYTF

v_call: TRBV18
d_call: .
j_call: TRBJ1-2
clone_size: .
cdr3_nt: TGCGCCAGCTCCCAAGTCACCCAACAGGGCATGCATGGCTACACCTTC
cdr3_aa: CASSQVTQQGMHGYTF

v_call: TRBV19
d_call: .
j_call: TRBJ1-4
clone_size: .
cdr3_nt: TGTGCCACGAGACGAGCTGATACGGGGTTTAATGAAAAACTGTTTTTT
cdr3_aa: CATRRADTGFNEKLFF

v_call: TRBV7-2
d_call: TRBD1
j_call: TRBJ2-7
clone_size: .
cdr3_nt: TGTGCCAGCAGCTTATCTCTCCTGAGGGACAGGAGTTACGAGCAGTACTTC
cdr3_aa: CASSLSLLRDRSYEQYF

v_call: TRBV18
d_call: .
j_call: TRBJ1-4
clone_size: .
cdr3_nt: TGTGCCAGCTCGGCGGGGGCAACTAATGAAAAACTGTTTTTT
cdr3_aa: CASSAGATNEKLFF

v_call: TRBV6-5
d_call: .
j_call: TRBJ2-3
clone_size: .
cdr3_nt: TGTGCCAGCAGCCGCGTACCGGGACAAGACCCGAATTTT
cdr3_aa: CASSRVPGQDPNF

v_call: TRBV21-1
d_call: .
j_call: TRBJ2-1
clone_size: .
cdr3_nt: TGTGCCAGCAGCAAAGGGGGACTAGCGGGCTCGGGGGAGCAGTTCTTC
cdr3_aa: CASSKGGLAGSGEQFF

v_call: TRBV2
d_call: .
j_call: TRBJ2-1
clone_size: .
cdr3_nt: TGTGCCAGCAGTGAAGCGCTTGTCGGTGAGCAGTTCTTC
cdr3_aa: CASSEALVGEQFF

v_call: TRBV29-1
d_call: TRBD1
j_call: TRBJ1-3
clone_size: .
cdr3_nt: TGCAGCGTTCTGACAGGGACTGGAAACACCATATATTTT
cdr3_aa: CSVLTGTGNTIYF

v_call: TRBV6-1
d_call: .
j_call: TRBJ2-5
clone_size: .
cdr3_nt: TGTGCCAGCACCCATGTTGGTGAAGAGACCCAGTACTTC
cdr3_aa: CASTHVGEETQYF

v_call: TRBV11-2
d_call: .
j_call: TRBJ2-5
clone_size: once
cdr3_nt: TGTGCCAGCAGCTCCACGGCCCGGGGAGAGACCCAGTACTTC
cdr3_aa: CASSSTARGETQYF

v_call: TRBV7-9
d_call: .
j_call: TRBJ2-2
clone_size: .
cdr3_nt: TGTGCCGGCGGTCTGAACACCGGGGAGCTGTTTTTT
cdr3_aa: CAGGLNTGELFF

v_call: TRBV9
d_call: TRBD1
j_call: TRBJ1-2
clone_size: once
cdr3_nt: TGTGCCAGCAGCGTAGAGGGCGACAGGGGGTCGGGTGGCTACACCTTC
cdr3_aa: CASSVEGDRGSGGYTF

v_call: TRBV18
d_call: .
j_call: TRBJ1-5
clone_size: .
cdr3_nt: TGTGCCAGCTCACCTTGGGGGGGCGGTCAGCCCCAGCATTTT
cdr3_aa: CASSPWGGGQPQHF

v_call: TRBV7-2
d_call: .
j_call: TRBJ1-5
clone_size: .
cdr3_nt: TGTGCCAGCAGCCCCCAACCGGGTAATCAGCCCCAGCATTTT
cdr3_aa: CASSPQPGNQPQHF

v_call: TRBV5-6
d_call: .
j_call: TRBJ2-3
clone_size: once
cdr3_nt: TGTGCCAGCAGCTTCTCCACAGATACGCAGTATTTT
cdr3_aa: CASSFSTDTQYF

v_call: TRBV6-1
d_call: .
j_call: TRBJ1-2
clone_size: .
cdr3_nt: TGTGCCAGCAGTGATTTTCGCGGGTCCAACTATGGCTACACCTTC
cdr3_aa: CASSDFRGSNYGYTF

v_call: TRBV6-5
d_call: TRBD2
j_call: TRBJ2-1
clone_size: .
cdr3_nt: TGTGCCAGCAGGCGCCTAGCGGGGGGGCAGGAGCAGTTCTTC
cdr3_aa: CASRRLAGGQEQFF

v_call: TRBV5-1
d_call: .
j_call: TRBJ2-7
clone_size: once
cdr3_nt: TGCGCCAGCAGCTTGCGACAGGTGAACTCCTACGAGCAGTACTTC
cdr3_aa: CASSLRQVNSYEQYF

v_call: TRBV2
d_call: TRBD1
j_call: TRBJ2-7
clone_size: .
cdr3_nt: TGTGCCAGCAAAAGTCCCCGGGACAGAAACTCCTACGAGCAGTACTTC
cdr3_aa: CASKSPRDRNSYEQYF

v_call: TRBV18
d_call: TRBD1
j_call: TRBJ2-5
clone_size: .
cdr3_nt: TGTGCCAGCTCACCACAAGACAGGGGGGTGCTGTACTTC
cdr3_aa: CASSPQDRGVLYF

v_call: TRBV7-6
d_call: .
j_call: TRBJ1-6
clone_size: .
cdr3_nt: TGTGCCAGCAGCGTGGACACAAACTATAATTCACCCCTCCACTTT
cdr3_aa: CASSVDTNYNSPLHF

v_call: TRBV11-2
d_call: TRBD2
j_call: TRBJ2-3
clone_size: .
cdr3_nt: TGTGCCAGCAGCTCGACTAGCGGGAGCACAGATACGCAGTATTTT
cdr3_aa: CASSSTSGSTDTQYF

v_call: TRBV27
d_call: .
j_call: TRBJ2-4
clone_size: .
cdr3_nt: TGTGCCAGCAGTTTCTCGGTAGCCAAAAACATTCAGTACTTC
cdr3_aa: CASSFSVAKNIQYF

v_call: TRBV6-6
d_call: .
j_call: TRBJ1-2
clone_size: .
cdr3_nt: TGTGCCAGCAGTTTATCTTTACGTCACGATGGCTACACCTTC
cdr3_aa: CASSLSLRHDGYTF

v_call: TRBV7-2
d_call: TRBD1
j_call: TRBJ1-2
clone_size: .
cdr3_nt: TGTGCCAGCAGCCGGGACAGGAATGGCTACACCTTC
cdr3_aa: CASSRDRNGYTF

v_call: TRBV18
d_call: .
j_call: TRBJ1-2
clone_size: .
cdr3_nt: TGTGCCAGCTCACCACCAATGGGGTATGGCTCTAACTATGGCTACACCTTC
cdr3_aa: CASSPPMGYGSNYGYTF

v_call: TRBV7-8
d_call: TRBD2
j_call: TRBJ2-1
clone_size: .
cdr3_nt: TGTGCCAGCAGCTTTTTTTGGTCTCCAAGCGGGGGGGCCTCGCATGAGCAGTTCTTC
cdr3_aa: CASSFFWSPSGGASHEQFF

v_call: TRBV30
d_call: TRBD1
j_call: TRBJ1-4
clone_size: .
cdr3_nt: TGTGCCTGGAGAAGGGACAGCTCGAATGAAAAACTGTTTTTT
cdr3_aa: CAWRRDSSNEKLFF

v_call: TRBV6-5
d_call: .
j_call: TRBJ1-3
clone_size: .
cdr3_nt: TGTGCCAGCAGCCAGGGTTTTTCTGGAAACACCATATATTTT
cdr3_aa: CASSQGFSGNTIYF

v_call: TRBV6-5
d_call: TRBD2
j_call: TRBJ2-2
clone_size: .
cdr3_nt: TGTGCCAGCAGTTTAGCGGGGGGGAGCACCGGGGAGCTGTTTTTT
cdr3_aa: CASSLAGGSTGELFF